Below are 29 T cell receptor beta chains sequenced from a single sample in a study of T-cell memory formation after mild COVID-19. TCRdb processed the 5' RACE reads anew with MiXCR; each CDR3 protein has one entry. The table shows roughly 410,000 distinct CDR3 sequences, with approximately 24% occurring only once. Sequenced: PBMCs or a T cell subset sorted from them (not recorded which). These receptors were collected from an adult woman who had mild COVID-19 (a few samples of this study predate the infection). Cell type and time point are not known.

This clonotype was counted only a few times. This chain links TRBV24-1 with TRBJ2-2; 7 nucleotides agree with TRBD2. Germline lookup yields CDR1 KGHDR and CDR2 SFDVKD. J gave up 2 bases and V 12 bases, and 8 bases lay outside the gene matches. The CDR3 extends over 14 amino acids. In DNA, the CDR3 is TGTGCCGCCGGACTAGTGGGAAACACCGGGGAGCTGTTTTTT. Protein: CAAGLVGNTGELFF.

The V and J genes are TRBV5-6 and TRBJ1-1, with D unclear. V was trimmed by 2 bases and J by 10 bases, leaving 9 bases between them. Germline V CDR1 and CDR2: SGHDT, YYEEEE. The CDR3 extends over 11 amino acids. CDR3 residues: CASSFQERAFF. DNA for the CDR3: TGTGCCAGCAGCTTCCAGGAAAGAGCTTTCTTT.

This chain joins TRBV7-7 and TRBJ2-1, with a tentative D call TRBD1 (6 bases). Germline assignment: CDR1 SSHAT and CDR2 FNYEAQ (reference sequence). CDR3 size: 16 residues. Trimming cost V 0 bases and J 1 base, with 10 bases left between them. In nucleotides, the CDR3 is TGTGCCAGCAGCTTAGCTGAGGGGGTTTCCTACAATGAGCAGTTCTTC. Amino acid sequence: CASSLAEGVSYNEQFF. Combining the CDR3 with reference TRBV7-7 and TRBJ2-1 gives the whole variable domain GAGVSQSPRYKVTKRGQDVTLRCDPISSHATLYWYQQALGQGPEFLTYFNYEAQPDKSGLPSDRFSAERPEGSISTLTIQRTEQRDSAMYRCASSLAEGVSYNEQFFGPGTRLTVL.

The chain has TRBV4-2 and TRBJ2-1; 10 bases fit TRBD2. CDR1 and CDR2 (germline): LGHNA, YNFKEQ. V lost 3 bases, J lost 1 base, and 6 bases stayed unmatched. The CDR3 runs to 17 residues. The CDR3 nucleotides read TGTGCCAGCAGCCATGATCATAGCGGGAGGTCCTACAATGAGCAGTTCTTC. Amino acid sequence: CASSHDHSGRSYNEQFF.

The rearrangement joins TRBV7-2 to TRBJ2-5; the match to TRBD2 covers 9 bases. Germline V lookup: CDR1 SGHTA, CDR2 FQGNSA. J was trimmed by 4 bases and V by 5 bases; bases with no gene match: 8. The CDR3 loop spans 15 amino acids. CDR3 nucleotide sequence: TGTGCCAGCAGCCGCACTGCGGGAGGGGGAGAGACCCAGTACTTC. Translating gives CASSRTAGGGETQYF.

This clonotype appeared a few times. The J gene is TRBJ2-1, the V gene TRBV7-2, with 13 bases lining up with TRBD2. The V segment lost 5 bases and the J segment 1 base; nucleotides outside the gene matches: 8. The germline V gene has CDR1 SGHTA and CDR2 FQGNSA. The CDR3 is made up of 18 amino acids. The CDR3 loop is CASSTRTGLAGSYNEQFF. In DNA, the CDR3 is TGTGCCAGCAGCACAAGGACGGGACTAGCGGGATCCTACAATGAGCAGTTCTTC.

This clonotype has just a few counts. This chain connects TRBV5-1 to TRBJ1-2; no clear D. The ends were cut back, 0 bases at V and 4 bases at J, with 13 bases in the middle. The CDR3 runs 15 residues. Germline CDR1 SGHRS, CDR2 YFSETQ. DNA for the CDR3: TGCGCCAGCAGCTTGGCCGGATGGGGAGGCTATGGCTACACCTTC. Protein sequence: CASSLAGWGGYGYTF.

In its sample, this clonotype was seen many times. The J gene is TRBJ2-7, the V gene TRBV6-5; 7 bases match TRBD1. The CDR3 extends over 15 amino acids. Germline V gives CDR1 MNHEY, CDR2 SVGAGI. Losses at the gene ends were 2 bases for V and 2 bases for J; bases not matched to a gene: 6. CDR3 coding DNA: TGTGCCAGCAGTTACAAGGGGGCAAGGACCTACGAGCAGTACTTC. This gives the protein CASSYKGARTYEQYF.

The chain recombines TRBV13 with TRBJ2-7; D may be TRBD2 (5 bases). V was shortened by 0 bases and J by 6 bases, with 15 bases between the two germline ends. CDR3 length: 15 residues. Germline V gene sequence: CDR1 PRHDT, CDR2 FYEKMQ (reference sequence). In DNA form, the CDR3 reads TGTGCCAGCAGCTTAGGCCCCGTGGGAGCAGGCGAGCAGTACTTC. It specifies CASSLGPVGAGEQYF.

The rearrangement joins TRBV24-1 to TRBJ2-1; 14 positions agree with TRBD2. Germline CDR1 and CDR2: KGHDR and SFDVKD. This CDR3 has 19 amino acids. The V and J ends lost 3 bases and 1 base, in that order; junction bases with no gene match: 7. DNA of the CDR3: TGTGCCACCAGTGATACGGGACTAGCGGGAGCCCCTTCCTACAATGAGCAGTTCTTC. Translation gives CATSDTGLAGAPSYNEQFF.

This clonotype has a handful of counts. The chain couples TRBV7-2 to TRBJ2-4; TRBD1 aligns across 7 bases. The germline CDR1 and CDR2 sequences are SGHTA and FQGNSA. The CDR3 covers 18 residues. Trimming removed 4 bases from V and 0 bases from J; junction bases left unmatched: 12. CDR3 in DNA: TGTGCCAGCAGCTCAGAGGTTCCGGGACAGCCAGCCAAAAACATTCAGTACTTC. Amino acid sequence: CASSSEVPGQPAKNIQYF. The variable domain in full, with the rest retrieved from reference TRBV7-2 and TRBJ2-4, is GAGVSQSPSNKVTEKGKDVELRCDPISGHTALYWYRQSLGQGLEFLIYFQGNSAPDKSGLPSDRFSAERTGGSVSTLTIQRTQQEDSAVYLCASSSEVPGQPAKNIQYFGAGTRLSVL.

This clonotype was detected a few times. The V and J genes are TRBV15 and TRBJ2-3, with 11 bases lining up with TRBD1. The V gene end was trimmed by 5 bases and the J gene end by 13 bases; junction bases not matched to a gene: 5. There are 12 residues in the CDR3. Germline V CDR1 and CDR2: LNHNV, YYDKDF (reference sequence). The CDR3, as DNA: TGTGCCACCAGCGTGGACAGGGGGCATAAGTATTTT. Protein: CATSVDRGHKYF.

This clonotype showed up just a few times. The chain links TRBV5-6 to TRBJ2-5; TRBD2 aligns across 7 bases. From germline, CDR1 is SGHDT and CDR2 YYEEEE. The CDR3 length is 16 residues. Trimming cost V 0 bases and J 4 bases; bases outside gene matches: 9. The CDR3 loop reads CASSLELRGVGETQYF. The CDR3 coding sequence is TGTGCCAGCAGCTTGGAGCTTCGGGGGGTCGGAGAGACCCAGTACTTC.

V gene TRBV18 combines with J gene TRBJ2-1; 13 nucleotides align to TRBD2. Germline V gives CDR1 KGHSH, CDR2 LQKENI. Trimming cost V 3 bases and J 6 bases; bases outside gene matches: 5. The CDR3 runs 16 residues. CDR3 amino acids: CASSPELAGGLNEQFF. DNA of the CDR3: TGTGCCAGCTCACCCGAACTAGCGGGAGGGCTCAATGAGCAGTTCTTC.

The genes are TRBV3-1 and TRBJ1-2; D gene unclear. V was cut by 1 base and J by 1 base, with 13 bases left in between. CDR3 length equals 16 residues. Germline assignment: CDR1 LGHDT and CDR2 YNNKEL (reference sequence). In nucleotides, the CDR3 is TGTGCCAGCAGCCAAGTCCTTGGACGGTTTAACTATGGCTACACCTTC. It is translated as CASSQVLGRFNYGYTF.

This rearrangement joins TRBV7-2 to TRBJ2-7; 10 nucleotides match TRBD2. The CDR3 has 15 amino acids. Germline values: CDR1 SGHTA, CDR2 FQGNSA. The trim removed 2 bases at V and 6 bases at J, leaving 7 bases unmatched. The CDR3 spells CASSLIAGGSPEQYF. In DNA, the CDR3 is TGTGCCAGCAGCTTAATAGCGGGGGGAAGTCCCGAGCAGTACTTC.

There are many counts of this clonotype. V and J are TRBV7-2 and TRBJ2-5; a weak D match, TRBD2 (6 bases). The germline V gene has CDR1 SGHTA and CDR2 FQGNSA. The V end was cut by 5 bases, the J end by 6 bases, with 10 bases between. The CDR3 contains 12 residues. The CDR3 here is CASSHAGKTQYF. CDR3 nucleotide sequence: TGTGCCAGCAGCCATGCGGGGAAGACCCAGTACTTC.

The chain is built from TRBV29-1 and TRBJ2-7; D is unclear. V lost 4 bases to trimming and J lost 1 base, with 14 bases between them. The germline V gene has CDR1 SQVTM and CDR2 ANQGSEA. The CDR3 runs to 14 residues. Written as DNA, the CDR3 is TGCAGCGTTGTGCTTGCCGTGGGATCCTACGAGCAGTACTTC. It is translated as CSVVLAVGSYEQYF.

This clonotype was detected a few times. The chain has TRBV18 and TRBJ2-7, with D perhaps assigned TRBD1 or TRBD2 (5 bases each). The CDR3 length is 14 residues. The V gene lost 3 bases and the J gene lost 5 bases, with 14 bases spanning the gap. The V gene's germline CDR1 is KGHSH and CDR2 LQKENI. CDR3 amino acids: CASSPIGALNEQYF. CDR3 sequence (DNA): TGTGCCAGCTCACCCATCGGGGCTCTGAACGAGCAGTACTTC.

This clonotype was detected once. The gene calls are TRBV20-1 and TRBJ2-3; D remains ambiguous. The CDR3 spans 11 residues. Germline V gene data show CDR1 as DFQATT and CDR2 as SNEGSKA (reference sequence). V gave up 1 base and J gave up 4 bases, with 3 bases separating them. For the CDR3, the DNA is TGCAGTGCTAGAGCTTCAGATACGCAGTATTTT. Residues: CSARASDTQYF.

CDR3 sequence reads: CASSVAGRSEQYF. CDR3 in DNA: TGTGCCAGCAGTGTTGCAGGACGAAGCGAGCAGTACTTC. The chain joins TRBV2 to TRBJ2-7; no clear D. The ends were cut back, 4 bases at V and 6 bases at J, with 13 bases in the middle. CDR3 length: 13 amino acids. The germline V gene has CDR1 SNHLY and CDR2 FYNNEI. Full variable domain (missing parts from reference TRBV2 and TRBJ2-7): EPEVTQTPSHQVTQMGQEVILRCVPISNHLYFYWYRQILGQKVEFLVSFYNNEISEKSEIFDDQFSVERPDGSNFTLKIRSTKLEDSAMYFCASSVAGRSEQYFGPGTRLTVT.

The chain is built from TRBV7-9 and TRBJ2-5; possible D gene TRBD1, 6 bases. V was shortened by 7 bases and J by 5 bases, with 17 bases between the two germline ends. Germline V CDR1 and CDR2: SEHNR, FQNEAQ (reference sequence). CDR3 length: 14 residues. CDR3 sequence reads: CASTNLGGVETQYF. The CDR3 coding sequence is TGTGCCAGCACCAACCTAGGGGGTGTCGAGACCCAGTACTTC.

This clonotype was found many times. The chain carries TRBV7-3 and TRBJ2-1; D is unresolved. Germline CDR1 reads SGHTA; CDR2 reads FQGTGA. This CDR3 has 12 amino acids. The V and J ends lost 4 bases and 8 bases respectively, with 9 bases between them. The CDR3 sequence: CASSSVGDEQFF. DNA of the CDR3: TGTGCCAGCAGCTCAGTTGGGGATGAGCAGTTCTTC.

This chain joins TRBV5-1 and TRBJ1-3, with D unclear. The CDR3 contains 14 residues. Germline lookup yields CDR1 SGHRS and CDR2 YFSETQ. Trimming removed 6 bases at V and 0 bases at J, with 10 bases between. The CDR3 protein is CASKVANSGNTIYF. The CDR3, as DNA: TGCGCCAGCAAGGTCGCCAACTCTGGAAACACCATATATTTT.

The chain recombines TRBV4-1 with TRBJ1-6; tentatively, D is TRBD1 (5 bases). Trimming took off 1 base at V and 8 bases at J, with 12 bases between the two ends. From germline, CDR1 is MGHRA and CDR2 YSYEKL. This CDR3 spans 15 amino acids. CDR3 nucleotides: TGCGCCAGCAGCCAAGTTACAGGTGTCCATTCACCCCTCCACTTT. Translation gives CASSQVTGVHSPLHF.

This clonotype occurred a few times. CDR3 in amino acids: CASSFGPDTQYF. The CDR3 DNA sequence: TGTGCCAGCAGCTTTGGGCCAGATACGCAGTATTTT. The chain is built from TRBV5-4 and TRBJ2-3; unclear D gene. Germline-derived CDR1 and CDR2 are SGHNT and YYREEE (reference sequence). The V end lost 2 bases, the J end lost 4 bases, and 5 bases lay between the germline ends. There are 12 residues in the CDR3. Full variable domain (remainder filled in from reference TRBV5-4 and TRBJ2-3): ETGVTQSPTHLIKTRGQQVTLRCSSQSGHNTVSWYQQALGQGPQFIFQYYREEENGRGNFPPRFSGLQFPNYSSELNVNALELDDSALYLCASSFGPDTQYFGPGTRLTVL.

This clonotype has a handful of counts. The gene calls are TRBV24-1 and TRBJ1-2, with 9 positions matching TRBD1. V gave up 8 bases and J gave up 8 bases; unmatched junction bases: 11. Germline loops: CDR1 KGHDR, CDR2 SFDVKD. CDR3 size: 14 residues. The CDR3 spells CATNAGTGYRGYTF. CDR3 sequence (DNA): TGTGCCACCAACGCCGGGACAGGGTATAGAGGCTACACCTTC.

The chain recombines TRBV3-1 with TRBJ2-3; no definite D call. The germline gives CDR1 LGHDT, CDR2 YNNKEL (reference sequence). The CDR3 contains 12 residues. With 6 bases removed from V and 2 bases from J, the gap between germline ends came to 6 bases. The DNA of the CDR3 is TGTGCCAGCAGAGACTCCACAGATACGCAGTATTTT. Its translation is CASRDSTDTQYF.

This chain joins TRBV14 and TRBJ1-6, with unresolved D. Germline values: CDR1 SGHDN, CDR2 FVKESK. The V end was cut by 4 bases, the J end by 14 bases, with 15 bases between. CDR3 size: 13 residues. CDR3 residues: CASSPQALGALHF. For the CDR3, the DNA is TGTGCCAGCAGCCCCCAGGCACTTGGGGCCCTCCACTTT.